This TCR beta chain stems from a study of molecular identifiers for immune sequencing clone quantification. Study details: Within a replicate experiment, RNA obtained from either approximately 22,000 or 94,000 naive CD8 cells was divided into five aliquots, and four of those aliquots were then sequenced. Study-wide results and caveats: Barcode-sharing identical TCR molecules could underestimate highly expanded clone sizes.

Naive CD8 T cells underwent sorting with the CD8+CD4-CCR7+CD45RA+ definition. The bulk TCR libraries were made with methods described before and with listed TCR primers. Via MiXCR, TCRdb re-called the PCR reads, giving one row per CDR3 protein. The data hold 100,000 or so distinct CDR3 sequences, with roughly a third observed a single time. In germline, CDR1 is WSHSY, CDR2 SAAADI. The CDR3 consists of 16 residues. In the case of this clonotype: Antigen: not known. The junction does not match germline at one end; this may be a read error.

The sequence was collected from a human donor in good health. Some libraries in this study had Jurkat cell RNA spiked in. This sequence joins TRBV10-2 and TRBJ2-6; the D gene is possibly TRBD2 (6 bases). The sample taken for sequencing was naive CD8+ T cells from blood, with Jurkat cell RNA spiked in. Subset specified: FACS-sorted CD8+CD4-CCR7+CD45RA+ naive T cells. The CDR3 reads CASSDLARAGAIVLTF. The CDR3 DNA sequence: TGCGCCAGCAGTGATCTAGCGCGAGCTGGGGCCATCGTCCTGACTTTC.